Listed here is a single T cell receptor beta chain. What it binds is not known. Unique-molecular-identifier-tagged TCR beta cDNA libraries were used. MiXCR, applied by TCRdb to the PCR reads, yields one record per CDR3 protein. The top ten clones hold around 4.5% of a sample with about 820,000 distinct CDR3 sequences, about 53% of them seen once. From germline, CDR1 is SGDLS and CDR2 YYNGEE. This CDR3 comprises 16 residues. V lost 4 bases and J lost 7; bases outside the gene matches: 13. The data derive from a study of post-analysis software for immune sequencing data. Study at large: Some patients lacked subtype; others had relapsing-remitting, secondary progressive or progressive-relapsing disease. Regarding the study as a whole: Roughly five TRBV segments were significantly more frequent in patients than in controls. TRBV5-6, TRBV5-1 and TRBV20-1 were among these segments.

This clonotype was obtained from a girl aged 5-17 years with multiple sclerosis. This chain uses TRBV9 with TRBJ2-7; 11 positions match TRBD2. Sequenced material: blood. CDR3: CASSPSRLAGSGEQYF. In DNA, the CDR3 is TGTGCCAGCAGCCCTTCTCGACTAGCGGGGTCTGGGGAGCAGTACTTC.